These 5 T cell receptor beta chains originate from one sample sequenced in a study of preoperative IRX-2 immunotherapy in early breast cancer. The treatment here: preoperative locoregional IRX-2 cytokine immunotherapy. Generated by immunoSEQ multiplex PCR, the TCRdb table keeps only in-frame clones and is missing some. The sample holds several thousand clones, approximately 80% seen once. Specimen: tumor tissue, collected after IRX-2 immunotherapy. Every receptor here comes from a human donor with breast cancer.

This sequence joins TRBV2 and TRBJ1-1; D ambiguous. Germline CDR1 SNHLY, CDR2 FYNNEI. CDR3 length: 14 amino acids. Trimming shortened V by 5 bases and J by 8 bases, and 18 bases separated the two germline ends. Here the CDR3 DNA reads TGTGCCAGCAGTCAAATCGTAGGGAGAGGGGAAGCTTTCTTT. Protein sequence: CASSQIVGRGEAFF.

The J gene is TRBJ1-1, the V gene TRBV6-8, with unresolved D. CDR1 and CDR2 from the germline V gene are MNHGY and SAAAGT. The V and J ends lost 0 bases and 8 bases respectively, with 16 bases between them. The CDR3 is 15 amino acids. Written as DNA, the CDR3 is TGTGCCAGCAGTTACTCGAAACGGATGAGCTTGGAAGCTTTCTTT. This sequence encodes CASSYSKRMSLEAFF.

This clone was recorded only once. The rearrangement links TRBV28 to TRBJ2-5; D is unclear. V lost 4 bases to trimming and J lost 5 bases, with 26 bases between them. Germline CDR1 reads MDHEN; CDR2 reads SYDVKM. This CDR3 comprises 18 residues. CDR3 nucleotide sequence: TGTGCCAGCAGTTCCGAGACACAAAGGAGAATTATAGGGGAGACCCAGTACTTC. As protein: CASSSETQRRIIGETQYF.

The chain is built from TRBV5-1 and TRBJ2-3; 10 bases match TRBD2. J lost 2 bases, V lost 2 bases, and 5 bases had no gene match. Germline V gives CDR1 SGHRS, CDR2 YFSETQ. This CDR3 has 16 amino acids. The CDR3 protein is CASSLGSGGATDTQYF. The DNA of the CDR3 is TGCGCCAGCAGCTTAGGGAGCGGGGGGGCCACAGATACGCAGTATTTT.

The gene calls are TRBV11-3 and TRBJ2-5; D might be TRBD1 (6 bases). Deletions cut 5 bases from V and 2 bases from J, with 15 bases between. This CDR3 spans 15 amino acids. Germline lookup yields CDR1 SGHNT and CDR2 YENEEA. The CDR3 region has the DNA TGTGCCAGCAGCCCCGGGACAACGATACAAGAGACCCAGTACTTC. Its translation: CASSPGTTIQETQYF.